Detailed here is one T cell receptor (beta chain). Its target is unknown. The trim removed 4 bases at V and 10 bases at J, leaving 12 bases unmatched. This CDR3 comprises 17 residues. Germline lookup yields CDR1 SGDLS and CDR2 YYNGEE. Repertoires were generated with immunoSEQ multiplex PCR, while TCRdb's copy carries only in-frame clones and drops some. This sample yields 2 million to 3 million clones, of which 90% to 95% are seen a single time; around 0.4% belongs to the top ten. CD4+ cells yielded CD45RA+ naive and CD45RA-negative memory subsets. The data stem from a study of shared clonotypes between healthy human individuals. Study observations and caveats: Sampling included only blood; tissue repertoires likely differ. Non-shared clonotypes showed lower generation probabilities than clonotypes common to all four donors. A few donors had about 5% of their naive CD4 clonotypes in common.

Sequencing was carried out using naive CD4+ T cells from PBMCs. Subset specified: CD45RA+ positively selected. The chain recombines TRBV9 with TRBJ2-1; 15 bases match TRBD2. The TCR was taken from a man between 18 and 35 years old in good health. Some clones in this sample may be carry-over from other donors' samples. For the CDR3, the DNA is TGTGCCAGCAGCTTCGGACTAGCGGGAGGGCCCCTTCAGGAGCAGTTCTTC. It translates to CASSFGLAGGPLQEQFF.